This T cell receptor (beta chain) is drawn from a study of Ad26.COV2.S vaccination and SARS-CoV-2 variants. Study-level results: After vaccination, substantial breadth of spike-specific CD8+ and CD4+ responses was reported. Possibly, TCR breadth and depth analyses underestimated total T cell responses.

CDR1 and CDR2 from the germline V gene are SQVTM and ANQGSEA. V lost 6 bases, J lost 7 bases, and 9 bases stayed unmatched. This CDR3 has 14 residues. Measured with immunoSEQ multiplex PCR; TCRdb has only the in-frame clones, and not every one. The sample has around 250,000 clones; roughly nine tenths are singletons. With respect to this clone: Its target is not known.

The treatment here: 15 to 20 received Ad26.COV2.S at low or high dose, single or two shots; about 5 received placebo; per-sample allocation not given. Sampling was done on day 63 after the first vaccine or placebo injection. This material consisted of peripheral blood, taken in a trial of Ad26.COV2.S vaccine versus placebo. The V gene is TRBV29-1, the J gene TRBJ1-1; 12 positions match TRBD1. This TCR was recovered from a person aged 18 to 59 who received the Ad26.COV2.S COVID-19 vaccine or a placebo. The CDR3 region has the DNA TGCAGCGTGATCCGCGGGACAGGGGGCTTTGAAGCTTTCTTT. This translates into CSVIRGTGGFEAFF. The entire variable domain, with the rest obtained from reference TRBV29-1 and TRBJ1-1, is as follows: SAVISQKPSRDICQRGTSLTIQCQVDSQVTMMFWYRQQPGQSLTLIATANQGSEATYESGFVIDKFPISRPNLTFSTLTVSNMSPEDSSIYLCSVIRGTGGFEAFFGQGTRLTVV.